A single sample is the source of the 5 T cell receptor beta chains below, sequenced in a study of T cell clonotyping in hematopoietic cell transplantation. Using immunoSEQ multiplex PCR, the repertoire was profiled, and TCRdb retains in-frame clones only, with some absent. The table lists roughly 30,000 clones, about 74% of them singletons. The time point is: recipient sample about 28 days before transplant, after cytoreduction. Sequenced material: peripheral blood mononuclear cells, taken before stem cell transplant. The receptors were gathered from a woman aged 25 to 45 with chronic myeloid leukemia. Some clones in this sample may be carry-over from other donors' samples.

In nucleotides, the CDR3 is TGTGCCAGCAGCCCGGACAGGGGTGAGCCCCAGCATTTT. It specifies CASSPDRGEPQHF. J is TRBJ1-5 and V is TRBV7-3, with TRBD1 matching 9 bases. The CDR3 consists of 13 residues. V shed 5 bases and J 8 bases; nucleotides not matched to a gene: 4. The V gene's germline CDR1 is SGHTA and CDR2 FQGTGA.

The chain links TRBV5-1 to TRBJ1-2; weak D call: TRBD1 (5 bases). The CDR3 has 11 amino acids. The V and J ends lost 7 bases and 7 bases respectively, with 11 bases between them. Germline V gives CDR1 SGHRS, CDR2 YFSETQ. CDR3 residues: CASGAQSGYTF. CDR3 coding DNA: TGCGCCAGCGGGGCCCAGAGTGGCTACACCTTC.

The rearrangement joins TRBV6-5 to TRBJ1-5; 10 nucleotides line up with TRBD1. Per germline, CDR1 MNHEY and CDR2 SVGAGI. Unmatched junction bases numbered 4, after V lost 4 bases and J lost 4 bases. The CDR3 sequence is 15 residues long. CDR3 sequence reads: CASSLRTGGNQPQHF. The CDR3 DNA follows: TGTGCCAGCAGTTTAAGGACAGGGGGAAATCAGCCCCAGCATTTT.

V usage is TRBV6-5 and J usage is TRBJ2-5, with TRBD2 matching 12 bases. Germline CDR1 and CDR2: MNHEY and SVGAGI. Unmatched junction bases numbered 3, after V lost 6 bases and J lost 1 base. This CDR3 has 15 residues. Here the CDR3 DNA reads TGTGCCAGCAGCGGACTAGCGGGAATCCAAGAGACCCAGTACTTC. Its translation is CASSGLAGIQETQYF.

This chain joins TRBV30 and TRBJ2-2; D is uncertain. Germline V gene sequence: CDR1 GTSNPN, CDR2 SVGIG (reference sequence). This CDR3 region has 13 residues. The germline V and J ends were trimmed by 1 base and 5 bases, with 8 bases remaining between them. The CDR3, as DNA: TGTGCCTGGAGTGGGGTTGTTACCGGGGAGCTGTTTTTT. This codes for CAWSGVVTGELFF.